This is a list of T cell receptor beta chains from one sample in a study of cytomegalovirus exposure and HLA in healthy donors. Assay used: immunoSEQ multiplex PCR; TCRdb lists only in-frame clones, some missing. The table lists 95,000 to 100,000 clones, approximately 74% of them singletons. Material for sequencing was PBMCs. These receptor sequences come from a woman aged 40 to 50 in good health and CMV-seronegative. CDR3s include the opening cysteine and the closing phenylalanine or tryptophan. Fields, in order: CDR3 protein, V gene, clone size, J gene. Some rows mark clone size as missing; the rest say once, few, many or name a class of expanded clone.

CASSSLFDTQYF,TRBV9,-,TRBJ2-3
CASSLSLQGWETQYF,TRBV27,once,TRBJ2-5
CASRAGTGDPGDTQYF,TRBV9,-,TRBJ2-3
CASSQSLKGAANGYEQYF,TRBV4-1,-,TRBJ2-7
CASSYSDIYNEQFF,TRBV6-5,-,TRBJ2-1
CASSLDRSGTEETQYF,TRBV5-1,few,TRBJ2-5
CASSVVGIGSFDEQYF,TRBV9,-,-
CASSLGGRETQYF,TRBV7-2,-,TRBJ2-5
CASSLWVVGRGGDGYTF,TRBV7-9,-,TRBJ1-2
CASSSPGGLVSTEAFF,TRBV13,-,TRBJ1-1
CAATGSSYEQYF,TRBV7-9,-,TRBJ2-7
CATSRPGSDEQFF,TRBV15,-,TRBJ2-1
CASSLHRDNSPLHF,TRBV7-3,-,TRBJ1-6
CASSLTASSLGYTF,TRBV7-9,-,TRBJ1-2
CASTPIVPGAGNQPQHF,TRBV28,-,TRBJ1-5